These T cell receptor beta chains were read from a single sample in a study of T cells in Graves' hyperthyroidism and ophthalmopathy. TCRdb re-analysed the multiplex PCR reads in MiXCR, keeping a single row per CDR3 protein. The data show about 210,000 distinct CDR3 sequences, approximately 17% seen once. Sequenced: blood. The origin of the receptors is a man aged 45 to 65 with Graves' hyperthyroidism. The CDR3 runs from the conserved cysteine through the conserved F or W. Each record gives: V gene, J gene, D gene, clone size, CDR3 protein, CDR3 DNA. The D gene is left open where the match is weak. The listing skips clone size in some rows; elsewhere it reads once, few, many or a size class.

>TRBV11-3|TRBJ2-3|TRBD2|many
CASSTFRTSRYTDTQYF
TGTGCCAGCAGCACCTTCAGGACTAGCAGATATACAGATACGCAGTATTTT
>TRBV6-1|TRBJ2-5|NA|few
CASSKNRRTWEETQYF
TGTGCCAGCAGTAAAAACAGGAGAACATGGGAAGAGACCCAGTACTTC
>TRBV7-9|TRBJ2-3|TRBD2|many
CASSLDPSGNTDTQYF
TGTGCCAGCAGCTTAGATCCTAGCGGGAACACAGATACGCAGTATTTT
>TRBV5-1|TRBJ2-5|NA|NA
CASSLGLQGSLETQYF
TGCGCCAGCAGCTTGGGGTTACAGGGTTCTCTAGAGACCCAGTACTTC
>TRBV28|TRBJ2-7|TRBD1|many
CASSPGQGFLSYEQYF
TGTGCCAGCAGTCCGGGACAGGGCTTTTTGTCCTACGAGCAGTACTTC
>TRBV5-1|TRBJ1-2|NA|many
CASSLDQGWGGYTF
TGCGCCAGCAGCTTGGATCAGGGGTGGGGTGGCTACACCTTC
>TRBV20-1|TRBJ2-7|NA|few
CSAESRRDYEQYF
TGCAGTGCTGAGAGCCGGAGGGACTACGAGCAGTACTTC
>TRBV5-6|TRBJ1-2|TRBD1|many
CASSLGQGFSGYTF
TGTGCCAGCAGCTTGGGACAGGGTTTTTCTGGCTACACCTTC
>TRBV6-5|TRBJ2-2|NA|few
CASRPGHGNTGELFF
TGTGCCAGCAGGCCGGGACACGGAAACACCGGGGAGCTGTTTTTT
>TRBV7-2|TRBJ1-3|TRBD1|NA
CASSPQGSPSSGTIYF
TGTGCCAGCAGCCCACAGGGGTCCCCGAGTTCGGGCACCATATATTTT